One TCR beta chain is described in this entry. The germline CDR1 and CDR2 sequences are LGHDT and YNNKEL (reference sequence). The CDR3 covers 15 residues. The data are from a study of T cells expressing NK-cell markers. TCRdb derives one entry per CDR3 protein from the 5' RACE reads, leaving out DNA. Its listing shows roughly 390,000 distinct CDR3 sequences. The J gene is TRBJ2-5, the V gene TRBV3-1. This receptor was taken from a woman between 45 and 60 years old in good health. The specimen was blood T cells: a sorted CD56 or NKG2C T cell subset, CD4+ or CD8+ T cells, or bulk PBMC T cells (not recorded which). The CDR3 is CASSQNLGLKETQYF.